The rows below give T cell receptor beta chains drawn from one sample of a study of response to subunit inactivated influenza vaccine. TCRdb reprocessed the RT-PCR reads via MiXCR and lists one record per CDR3 protein. The repertoire holds about 540,000 distinct CDR3 sequences, roughly 25% seen once, with 2.5% to 3% in the top ten. These data also formed part of another study, on T cells expressing NK-cell markers.

The specimen was CD4+ T cells sorted from PBMCs, collected less than 13 days after vaccination. These receptor sequences come from a man over 45 who received an inactivated influenza vaccine. CDR3s include the opening cysteine and the closing phenylalanine or tryptophan. Clone size, where shown, is once, few, many, or a class for clones that have expanded.

v_gene	j_gene	abundance	CDR3aa
TRBV12-3/TRBV12-4	TRBJ2-1	-	CASSRGQGAEQFF
TRBV15	TRBJ2-5	many	CATSLRGGSETQYF
TRBV11-2	TRBJ2-3	-	CASSLGEGWPDTQYF
TRBV12-3/TRBV12-4	TRBJ2-3	-	CASTPSGGTTDTQYF
TRBV7-2	TRBJ2-3	few	CASSPQVTSTDTQYF
TRBV6-1	TRBJ2-5	few	CASSAPGLAGEMVKKTQYF
TRBV12-3/TRBV12-4	TRBJ2-2	-	CASSLILAGGELFF
TRBV15	TRBJ2-2	few	CATSQTIFTRVTGELFF
TRBV6-5	TRBJ1-1	-	CASSLLQGNTEAFF
TRBV29-1	TRBJ1-6	-	CSVGQEYNSPLHF
TRBV30	TRBJ1-5	few	CAWSGQENQPQHF
TRBV4-1	TRBJ1-1	-	CASSHIQAGGIGAFF
TRBV7-2	TRBJ2-7	-	CASSLTPLDEQYF
TRBV29-1	TRBJ2-5	few	CSVVHRGSGETQYF
TRBV20-1	TRBJ1-6	-	CSAEGGQGTIWSSPLHF
TRBV5-1	TRBJ2-1	-	CASSLAGLNNEQFF
TRBV10-3	TRBJ1-5	-	CAISVRQGGKPQHF
TRBV11-2	TRBJ2-3	-	CASSSLRGRARTDTQYF
TRBV11-2	TRBJ2-3	-	CASSFSVSGRAADTQYF
TRBV24-1	TRBJ1-5	many	CATSDARGRSQPQHF
TRBV3-1	TRBJ1-6	-	CASSHQGDSPLHF
TRBV20-1	TRBJ2-7	many	CSVPGRNSYEQYF
TRBV5-1	TRBJ2-7	-	CASSSVGGAEQYF
TRBV6-1	TRBJ2-2	few	CASSGDVAFGELFF
TRBV7-9	TRBJ1-5	-	CASSPPGVQPQHF
TRBV20-1	TRBJ2-5	few	CSAERRETQYF
TRBV3-1	TRBJ2-3	few	CASSQAPNGHTQYF
TRBV20-1	TRBJ2-7	few	CSVDSGAVIYEQYF
TRBV6-5	TRBJ1-1	few	CASSLPRGAGNTEAFF
TRBV2	TRBJ2-2	few	CASSAGSDTGELFF
TRBV7-6	TRBJ2-7	few	CASSLEATTYEQYF